Following are 13 T cell receptor beta chains from one sample sequenced in a study of blood T cells in healthy people across ages. A second 7 to 11 cycle PCR used barcoded and J-beta primers. TCRdb re-called the 5' RACE reads through MiXCR, storing one row per CDR3 protein. The sample contains 750,000 to 950,000 distinct CDR3 sequences, 50% to 65% of which appear only once. Sequences were obtained from blood. These receptors came from a man older than 75 in good health.

The chain couples TRBV28 to TRBJ2-3, with D possibly being TRBD2 (7 bases). The V end lost 6 bases, the J end lost 14 bases, and 27 bases lay between the germline ends. Germline CDR1 is MDHEN and CDR2 is SYDVKM. This CDR3 has 15 residues. Here the CDR3 DNA reads TGTGCCAGCAGGCCAAACCGGGGGGCCTTCCCATACGCGTATTTT. As protein: CASRPNRGAFPYAYF.

This clonotype has just a few counts. This chain links TRBV20-1 with TRBJ1-2; maybe TRBD1 (5 bases). CDR3 length: 12 residues. V lost 3 bases and J lost 7, with 12 bases in between. Germline assignment: CDR1 DFQATT and CDR2 SNEGSKA (reference sequence). CDR3 region: CSARRGTSGYTF. The CDR3 DNA is TGCAGTGCTAGGAGAGGGACCAGTGGCTACACCTTC.

J is TRBJ2-5 and V is TRBV5-1, with 7 nucleotides matching TRBD1. Looked up from germline, CDR1 is SGHRS and CDR2 is YFSETQ. V shed 0 bases and J 4 bases; nucleotides not matched to a gene: 6. CDR3 size: 15 residues. The CDR3: CASSLEMTGPETQYF. DNA for the CDR3: TGCGCCAGCAGCTTGGAAATGACAGGGCCAGAGACCCAGTACTTC.

The V call is TRBV15, the J call TRBJ1-1, with D maybe TRBD1 (5 bases). The germline CDR1 and CDR2 sequences are LNHNV and YYDKDF (reference sequence). The CDR3 consists of 15 residues. Trimming stripped 5 bases from V and 4 bases from J, with 17 bases between. CDR3: CATSGDLTAFTEAFF. As DNA, the CDR3 is TGTGCCACCAGCGGGGATCTGACAGCTTTCACTGAAGCTTTCTTT.

V usage is TRBV6-6 and J usage is TRBJ1-1, with 8 positions matching TRBD1. After removal of 2 bases from V and 7 bases from J, the junction contained 6 bases not matched to a gene. The germline V gene encodes CDR1 MNHNY and CDR2 SVGAGI (reference sequence). CDR3 size: 14 residues. The CDR3 region is CASSYQGAEYEAFF. As DNA, the CDR3 is TGTGCCAGCAGTTACCAGGGGGCCGAATATGAAGCTTTCTTT.

The sample holds a few counts of this clonotype. The chain joins TRBV20-1 to TRBJ2-7, with 10 bases that match TRBD2. V trimming: 2 bases; J trimming: 3 bases; junction bases outside the gene matches: 4. The CDR3 runs to 14 residues. Germline V gene sequence: CDR1 DFQATT, CDR2 SNEGSKA (reference sequence). CDR3 protein: CSARRRLAGYEQYF. CDR3 coding DNA: TGCAGTGCTAGAAGAAGACTAGCGGGCTACGAGCAGTACTTC.

This clonotype was observed a handful of times. This chain uses TRBV5-1 with TRBJ2-2; 11 bases align to TRBD2. Germline V gene sequence: CDR1 SGHRS, CDR2 YFSETQ. Trimming took 4 bases from V and 5 from J; bases not matched to a gene: 10. The CDR3 runs 17 residues. CDR3 coding DNA: TGCGCCAGCAGCCGTACCAGTCCTAGCGGGAGGACCGGGGAGCTGTTTTTT. Amino acids: CASSRTSPSGRTGELFF.

The sample holds many counts of this clonotype. This sequence joins TRBV11-2 and TRBJ2-1; 14 bases align to TRBD2. CDR3 length: 18 residues. Germline V gene data show CDR1 as SGHAT and CDR2 as FQNNGV. The junction had 5 bases not matched to a gene; V was cut back by 4 bases and J by 0 bases. The chain's CDR3 is CASSYRLAGGSSYNEQFF. The CDR3 region has the DNA TGTGCCAGCAGCTACCGACTAGCGGGAGGGAGCTCCTACAATGAGCAGTTCTTC.

The chain uses TRBV20-1 and TRBJ2-1; 11 bases align to TRBD2. CDR1 is DFQATT and CDR2 is SNEGSKA in the germline V gene (reference sequence). The CDR3 runs 14 residues. The CDR3 region is CRTSGTSGYNEQFF. The CDR3 nucleotides read TGCCGGACGTCGGGGACTAGCGGCTACAATGAGCAGTTCTTC.

The rearrangement joins TRBV3-1 to TRBJ2-4; tentatively, D is TRBD2 (6 bases). The V end lost 1 base, the J end lost 1 base, and 11 bases lay between the germline ends. CDR1 and CDR2 (germline): LGHDT, YNNKEL (reference sequence). The CDR3 runs to 16 residues. CDR3 loop: CASSQVFGGAKNIQYF. The CDR3 DNA follows: TGTGCCAGCAGCCAAGTTTTTGGGGGGGCCAAAAACATTCAGTACTTC.

This clonotype was observed a few times. CDR3 sequence (DNA): TGTGCCAGCAGCCCCAGGGGGACTACCACCTCAGATACGCAGTATTTT. Protein: CASSPRGTTTSDTQYF. V is TRBV9 and J is TRBJ2-3; tentatively, D is TRBD1 or TRBD2 (7 bases each). The CDR3 has 16 amino acids. Per the germline V gene, CDR1 is SGDLS and CDR2 is YYNGEE. V lost 4 bases and J lost 4, with 19 bases in between.

There are a few counts of this clonotype. The chain recombines TRBV7-2 with TRBJ2-7; TRBD1 aligns across 7 bases. The CDR3 has 16 residues. The germline V gene has CDR1 SGHTA and CDR2 FQGNSA. The V segment lost 5 bases and the J segment 7 bases; nucleotides outside the gene matches: 17. CDR3: CASSRDRDSIYNEQYF. The CDR3 coding sequence is TGTGCCAGCAGCAGAGACAGGGATAGTATCTACAATGAGCAGTACTTC.

This chain links TRBV29-1 with TRBJ2-3; no firm D call. Per germline, CDR1 SQVTM and CDR2 ANQGSEA. This CDR3 comprises 15 residues. The ends were cut back, 3 bases at V and 14 bases at J, with 27 bases in the middle. In DNA form, the CDR3 reads TGCAGCGTTGAGCCTAGGCAGATACCGGCCAGAGACGCGTATTTT. Translation gives CSVEPRQIPARDAYF.